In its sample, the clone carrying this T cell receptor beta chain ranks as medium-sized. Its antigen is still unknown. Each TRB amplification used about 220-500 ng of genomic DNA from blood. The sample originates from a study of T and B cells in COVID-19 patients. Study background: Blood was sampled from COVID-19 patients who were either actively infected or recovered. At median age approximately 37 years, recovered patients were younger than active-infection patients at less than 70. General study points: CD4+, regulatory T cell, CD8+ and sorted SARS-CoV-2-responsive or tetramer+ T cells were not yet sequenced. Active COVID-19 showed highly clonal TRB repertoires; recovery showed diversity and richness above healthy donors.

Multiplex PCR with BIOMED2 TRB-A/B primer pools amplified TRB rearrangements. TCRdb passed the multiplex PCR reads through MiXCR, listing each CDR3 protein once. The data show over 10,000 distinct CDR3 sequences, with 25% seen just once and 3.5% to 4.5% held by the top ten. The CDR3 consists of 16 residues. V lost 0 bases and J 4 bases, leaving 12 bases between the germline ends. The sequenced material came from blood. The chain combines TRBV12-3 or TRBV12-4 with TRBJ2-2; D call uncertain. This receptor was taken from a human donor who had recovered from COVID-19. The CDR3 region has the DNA TGTGCCAGCAGTTTAGCGCTGTGGCAGCGCACCGGGGAGCTGTTTTTT. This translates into CASSLALWQRTGELFF.